The rows below give T cell receptor beta chains drawn from one sample of a study of post-analysis software for immune sequencing data. TCRdb reanalysed the PCR reads using MiXCR and keeps one entry per CDR3 protein. This table has approximately 730,000 distinct CDR3 sequences, around 46% appearing once. The sequencing input was blood. These receptors were obtained from a girl between 10 and 17 years old with multiple sclerosis. Both conserved end residues are part of each CDR3. Each record gives: D gene, V gene, J gene, clone size, CDR3 protein, CDR3 DNA. The D gene is left open where the match is weak. Not every row has a clone size; where given, it reads once, few, many or a size class.

d_call: TRBD2; v_call: TRBV4-1; j_call: TRBJ2-1; clone_size: once; cdr3_aa: CASSQETSGKAGNEQFF; cdr3_nt: TGCGCCAGCAGCCAAGAGACTAGCGGGAAAGCGGGCAATGAGCAGTTCTTC
d_call: TRBD2; v_call: TRBV29-1; j_call: TRBJ2-5; clone_size: NA; cdr3_aa: CSWTSGSFGETQYF; cdr3_nt: TGCAGCTGGACTAGCGGGAGTTTTGGGGAGACCCAGTACTTC
d_call: NA; v_call: TRBV20-1; j_call: TRBJ2-3; clone_size: NA; cdr3_aa: CSATLGPSTDTQYF; cdr3_nt: TGCAGTGCCACCTTGGGGCCTAGCACAGATACGCAGTATTTT
d_call: TRBD1; v_call: TRBV7-8; j_call: TRBJ1-5; clone_size: NA; cdr3_aa: CASSWGDSLNQPQHF; cdr3_nt: TGTGCCAGCAGCTGGGGGGACAGTCTGAATCAGCCCCAGCATTTT
d_call: NA; v_call: TRBV25-1; j_call: TRBJ2-4; clone_size: few; cdr3_aa: CASSEYGHQEAQYF; cdr3_nt: TGTGCCAGCAGTGAATATGGCCATCAAGAGGCCCAGTACTTC
d_call: NA; v_call: TRBV6-6; j_call: TRBJ1-2; clone_size: few; cdr3_aa: CASSYQDIRSGYTF; cdr3_nt: TGTGCCAGCAGTTACCAAGACATAAGAAGTGGCTACACCTTC
d_call: TRBD1; v_call: TRBV27; j_call: TRBJ2-7; clone_size: few; cdr3_aa: CASSLITGGYEQYF; cdr3_nt: TGTGCCAGCAGTTTAATCACAGGGGGCTACGAGCAGTACTTC
d_call: TRBD1; v_call: TRBV7-9; j_call: TRBJ2-7; clone_size: NA; cdr3_aa: CASSPRDRGADYEQYF; cdr3_nt: TGTGCCAGCAGCCCCAGGGACAGGGGCGCAGACTACGAGCAGTACTTC
d_call: NA; v_call: TRBV6-5; j_call: TRBJ2-1; clone_size: NA; cdr3_aa: CASSPIRGEQFF; cdr3_nt: TGTGCCAGCAGTCCCATACGCGGTGAGCAGTTCTTC
d_call: TRBD2; v_call: TRBV15; j_call: TRBJ2-5; clone_size: few; cdr3_aa: CATSRERLAGGETQYF; cdr3_nt: TGTGCCACCAGCAGAGAACGACTAGCGGGAGGAGAGACCCAGTACTTC
d_call: TRBD1; v_call: TRBV6-1; j_call: TRBJ2-3; clone_size: NA; cdr3_aa: CASLPTGPADTQYF; cdr3_nt: TGTGCCAGCCTGCCGACAGGGCCCGCAGATACGCAGTATTTT
d_call: TRBD2; v_call: TRBV7-2; j_call: TRBJ2-6; clone_size: few; cdr3_aa: CASSLISGRFTGANVLTF; cdr3_nt: TGTGCCAGCAGCTTGATTAGCGGGAGATTCACTGGGGCCAACGTCCTGACTTTC
d_call: TRBD1; v_call: TRBV15; j_call: TRBJ2-7; clone_size: NA; cdr3_aa: CATSSGQGEYEQYF; cdr3_nt: TGTGCCACCAGCAGCGGACAGGGAGAGTACGAGCAGTACTTC
d_call: NA; v_call: TRBV20-1; j_call: TRBJ2-1; clone_size: NA; cdr3_aa: CSARGPAHEQFF; cdr3_nt: TGCAGTGCTAGAGGGCCAGCGCATGAGCAGTTCTTC
d_call: NA; v_call: TRBV4-1; j_call: TRBJ2-7; clone_size: few; cdr3_aa: CASSQESPGVARYEQYF; cdr3_nt: TGCGCCAGCAGCCAAGAAAGTCCGGGGGTGGCTCGGTACGAGCAGTACTTC
d_call: TRBD1; v_call: TRBV7-9; j_call: TRBJ2-3; clone_size: NA; cdr3_aa: CTSSYGQGAIDTQYF; cdr3_nt: TGTACCAGCAGCTACGGACAGGGGGCGATCGATACGCAGTATTTT
d_call: TRBD2; v_call: TRBV20-1; j_call: TRBJ2-3; clone_size: few; cdr3_aa: CSAYRSGLAVSDTQYF; cdr3_nt: TGCAGTGCTTATAGGTCAGGGCTAGCGGTGTCAGATACGCAGTATTTT
d_call: NA; v_call: TRBV29-1; j_call: TRBJ2-7; clone_size: few; cdr3_aa: CSAAQDSFEQYF; cdr3_nt: TGCAGCGCCGCTCAGGACAGTTTCGAGCAGTACTTC
d_call: TRBD2; v_call: TRBV15; j_call: TRBJ2-5; clone_size: once; cdr3_aa: CATSRDPDVGAGGSRQYF; cdr3_nt: TGTGCCACCAGCAGAGATCCCGACGTCGGGGCGGGAGGCTCACGTCAGTACTTC
d_call: NA; v_call: TRBV14; j_call: TRBJ1-2; clone_size: many; cdr3_aa: CASSQGARHGYTF; cdr3_nt: TGTGCCAGCAGCCAAGGCGCCCGCCATGGCTACACCTTC
d_call: NA; v_call: TRBV25-1; j_call: TRBJ1-1; clone_size: NA; cdr3_aa: CASSEEEVGAFF; cdr3_nt: TGTGCCAGCAGTGAAGAAGAGGTTGGAGCTTTCTTT
d_call: TRBD2; v_call: TRBV20-1; j_call: TRBJ2-1; clone_size: NA; cdr3_aa: CSGERTSGRLGEQFF; cdr3_nt: TGCAGCGGAGAAAGGACTAGCGGGAGGCTGGGTGAGCAGTTCTTC
d_call: NA; v_call: TRBV6-6; j_call: TRBJ1-5; clone_size: few; cdr3_aa: CASMRVSNQPQHF; cdr3_nt: TGTGCCAGCATGAGGGTTTCTAATCAGCCCCAGCATTTT
d_call: NA; v_call: TRBV7-9; j_call: TRBJ2-3; clone_size: NA; cdr3_aa: CANSFEGSTDTQYF; cdr3_nt: TGTGCCAACAGCTTCGAGGGGAGCACAGATACGCAGTATTTT
d_call: NA; v_call: TRBV4-2; j_call: TRBJ2-1; clone_size: NA; cdr3_aa: CASSQGGGESYNEQFF; cdr3_nt: TGTGCCAGCAGCCAAGGCGGAGGGGAATCCTACAATGAGCAGTTCTTC
d_call: TRBD2; v_call: TRBV28; j_call: TRBJ2-1; clone_size: NA; cdr3_aa: CASSLIAGPYNEQFF; cdr3_nt: TGTGCCAGCAGTTTAATAGCGGGACCCTACAATGAGCAGTTCTTC
d_call: TRBD2; v_call: TRBV27; j_call: TRBJ2-7; clone_size: few; cdr3_aa: CASSLSRSGTFYEQYF; cdr3_nt: TGTGCCAGCAGTTTATCCCGTAGCGGGACGTTCTACGAGCAGTACTTC
d_call: TRBD1; v_call: TRBV28; j_call: TRBJ2-5; clone_size: NA; cdr3_aa: CASSRAGQEFKETQYF; cdr3_nt: TGTGCCAGCAGTAGGGCGGGACAGGAATTTAAAGAGACCCAGTACTTC
d_call: TRBD2; v_call: TRBV20-1; j_call: TRBJ2-5; clone_size: few; cdr3_aa: CSANLPGSSGSQETQYF; cdr3_nt: TGCAGTGCTAACCTCCCTGGGAGTAGCGGGAGCCAAGAGACCCAGTACTTC
d_call: NA; v_call: TRBV12-3/TRBV12-4; j_call: TRBJ2-7; clone_size: NA; cdr3_aa: CASSPSSDEQYF; cdr3_nt: TGTGCCAGCAGTCCTAGTTCTGACGAGCAGTACTTC
d_call: NA; v_call: TRBV6-5; j_call: TRBJ2-7; clone_size: NA; cdr3_aa: CASSPSPLYEQYF; cdr3_nt: TGTGCCAGCAGTCCATCCCCCCTCTACGAGCAGTACTTC
d_call: TRBD2; v_call: TRBV6-2/TRBV6-3; j_call: TRBJ2-3; clone_size: NA; cdr3_aa: CASKSGDRTDTQYF; cdr3_nt: TGTGCCAGCAAAAGCGGGGACCGCACAGATACGCAGTATTTT
d_call: NA; v_call: TRBV12-3/TRBV12-4; j_call: TRBJ1-1; clone_size: many; cdr3_aa: CASSLRGNTEAFF; cdr3_nt: TGTGCCAGCAGCTTGCGAGGGAACACTGAAGCTTTCTTT
d_call: NA; v_call: TRBV6-5; j_call: TRBJ2-2; clone_size: NA; cdr3_aa: CASSLVGYANTGELFF; cdr3_nt: TGTGCCAGCAGCCTCGTGGGGTATGCGAACACCGGGGAGCTGTTTTTT
d_call: NA; v_call: TRBV10-3; j_call: TRBJ1-5; clone_size: NA; cdr3_aa: CAISEDNQPQHF; cdr3_nt: TGTGCCATCAGTGAGGACAATCAGCCCCAGCATTTT
d_call: NA; v_call: TRBV12-3/TRBV12-4; j_call: TRBJ1-5; clone_size: NA; cdr3_aa: CASSLAPGRQPQHF; cdr3_nt: TGTGCCAGCAGTTTGGCCCCGGGTCGGCAGCCCCAGCATTTT
d_call: TRBD2; v_call: TRBV6-5; j_call: TRBJ2-1; clone_size: NA; cdr3_aa: CASSYSRGRDWTRGFNEQFF; cdr3_nt: TGTGCCAGCAGTTACTCGAGGGGCAGGGATTGGACTAGAGGATTCAATGAGCAGTTCTTC
d_call: NA; v_call: TRBV7-2; j_call: TRBJ2-3; clone_size: NA; cdr3_aa: CASSRSPRVTDTQYF; cdr3_nt: TGTGCCAGCAGCCGTTCGCCTCGGGTCACAGATACGCAGTATTTT
d_call: NA; v_call: TRBV7-2; j_call: TRBJ2-3; clone_size: NA; cdr3_aa: CASSSPFRSTDTQYF; cdr3_nt: TGTGCCAGCAGCTCCCCCTTCCGGAGCACAGATACGCAGTATTTT
d_call: NA; v_call: TRBV27; j_call: TRBJ2-7; clone_size: NA; cdr3_aa: CASSSHGQSISYEQYF; cdr3_nt: TGTGCCAGCAGTTCTCACGGACAGAGTATATCCTACGAGCAGTACTTC
d_call: NA; v_call: TRBV4-1; j_call: TRBJ2-4; clone_size: NA; cdr3_aa: CASEAAKESQYF; cdr3_nt: TGCGCCAGCGAGGCGGCTAAAGAGTCCCAGTACTTC
d_call: NA; v_call: TRBV7-2; j_call: TRBJ2-7; clone_size: once; cdr3_aa: CASSLNMYEQYF; cdr3_nt: TGTGCCAGCAGCTTAAACATGTACGAGCAGTACTTC
d_call: NA; v_call: TRBV12-3/TRBV12-4; j_call: TRBJ1-2; clone_size: once; cdr3_aa: CASSLLGRVGGYTF; cdr3_nt: TGTGCCAGCAGTTTGTTAGGCAGGGTGGGTGGCTACACCTTC
d_call: TRBD1; v_call: TRBV20-1; j_call: TRBJ2-5; clone_size: NA; cdr3_aa: CSARDFGTGDHQETQYF; cdr3_nt: TGCAGTGCTAGAGATTTCGGGACAGGGGACCACCAAGAGACCCAGTACTTC
d_call: NA; v_call: TRBV12-5; j_call: TRBJ1-1; clone_size: NA; cdr3_aa: CASGPTGFGMNTEAFF; cdr3_nt: TGTGCTAGTGGTCCCACAGGGTTTGGCATGAACACTGAAGCTTTCTTT